The clone carrying this TCR beta chain turned up a few times. The antigen remains unidentified. Germline-derived CDR1 and CDR2 are SEHNR and FQNEAQ (reference sequence). Trimming took off 5 bases at V and 14 bases at J, with 16 bases between the two ends. The CDR3 consists of 12 residues. Stated time point: newly diagnosed GD, antithyroid drugs for less than 3 months. PBMC RNA served as the TCR library source. Arm-PCR of CDR3 regions with iRepertoire HTBI primers generated TCR beta libraries. MiXCR, run by TCRdb on the multiplex PCR reads, gives a single entry per CDR3 protein. The sample carries some 410,000 distinct CDR3 sequences, 15% to 20% recorded once. This entry is derived from a study of regulatory T cells in long-lasting Graves disease. Study-level points and caveats: Peripheral blood was the sole material, not thyroid tissue.

The data also belong to a second study, concerning T cells in Graves' hyperthyroidism and ophthalmopathy. That report notes: In making diagnoses, clinical symptoms, serum thyroxine and TRAb, thyroid ultrasound and orbital computed tomography were all used.

The starting material was peripheral blood mononuclear cells (PBMCs), obtained at new diagnosis, from a patient treated with antithyroid drugs. The TCR was taken from a young woman with Graves disease. The rearrangement uses TRBV7-9 and TRBJ2-1, with unresolved D. CDR3 DNA sequence: TGTGCCAGCAGCCCCTCGGACCTGCCGGAGTTCTTC. Residues: CASSPSDLPEFF.